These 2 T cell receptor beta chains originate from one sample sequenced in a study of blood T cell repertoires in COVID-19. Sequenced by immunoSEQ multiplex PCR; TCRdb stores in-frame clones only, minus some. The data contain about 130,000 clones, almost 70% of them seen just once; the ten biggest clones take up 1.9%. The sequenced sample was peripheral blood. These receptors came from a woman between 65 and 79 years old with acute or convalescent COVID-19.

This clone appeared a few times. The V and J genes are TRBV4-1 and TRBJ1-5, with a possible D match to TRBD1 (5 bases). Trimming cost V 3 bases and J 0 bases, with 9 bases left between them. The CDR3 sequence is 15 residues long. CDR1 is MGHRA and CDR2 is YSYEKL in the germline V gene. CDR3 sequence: CASSQGPYSNQPQHF. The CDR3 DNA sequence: TGCGCCAGCAGCCAGGGGCCTTATAGCAATCAGCCCCAGCATTTT.

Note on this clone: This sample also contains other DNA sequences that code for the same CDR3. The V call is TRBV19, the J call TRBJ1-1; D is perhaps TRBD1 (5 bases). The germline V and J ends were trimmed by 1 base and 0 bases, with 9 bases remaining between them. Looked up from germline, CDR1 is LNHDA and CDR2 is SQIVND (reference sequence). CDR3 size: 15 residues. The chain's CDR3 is CASSIGSGMNTEAFF. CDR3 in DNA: TGTGCCAGTAGTATAGGTTCAGGGATGAACACTGAAGCTTTCTTT.